The clone carrying this T cell receptor (beta chain) was seen just once. Its antigen is undetermined. PCR primers comprised 60 Vbeta and 13 Jbeta primers. Assay used: immunoSEQ multiplex PCR; TCRdb lists only in-frame clones, some missing. This sample carries some 140,000 clones, more than 75% of them seen once, and the ten largest clones take roughly 7.7%. The CDR3 runs to 18 residues. Per the germline V gene, CDR1 is SGHNT and CDR2 is YENEEA. Trimming took 1 base from V and 5 from J; bases not matched to a gene: 10. Unrecorded immune exposure was likely among donors, who were nominally healthy when sampled. The data stem from a study of cytomegalovirus exposure and HLA in healthy donors. Study-wide findings and caveats: According to the study, roughly 160 TCR beta chains were cytomegalovirus-associated.

The chain has TRBV11-3 and TRBJ2-1; 11 nucleotides line up with TRBD2. The TCR originated in a woman in her forties or fifties in good health and CMV-seropositive. The sequenced material came from PBMCs. CDR3 in amino acids: CASSLAGLLAGADNEQFF. Written as DNA, the CDR3 is TGTGCCAGCAGCTTAGCAGGCCTACTAGCGGGGGCCGACAATGAGCAGTTCTTC.